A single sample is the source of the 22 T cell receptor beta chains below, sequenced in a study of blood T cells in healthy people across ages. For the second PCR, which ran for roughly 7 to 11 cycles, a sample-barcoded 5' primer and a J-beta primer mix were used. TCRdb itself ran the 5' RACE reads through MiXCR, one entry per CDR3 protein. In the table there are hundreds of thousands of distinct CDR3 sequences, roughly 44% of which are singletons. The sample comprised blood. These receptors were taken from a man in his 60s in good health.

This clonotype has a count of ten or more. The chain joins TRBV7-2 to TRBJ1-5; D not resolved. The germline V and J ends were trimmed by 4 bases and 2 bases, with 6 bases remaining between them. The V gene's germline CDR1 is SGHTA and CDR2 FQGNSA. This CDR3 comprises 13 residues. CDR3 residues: CASSSWGNQPQHF. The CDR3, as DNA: TGTGCCAGCAGCTCCTGGGGCAATCAGCCCCAGCATTTT. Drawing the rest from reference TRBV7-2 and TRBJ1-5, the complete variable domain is GAGVSQSPSNKVTEKGKDVELRCDPISGHTALYWYRQSLGQGLEFLIYFQGNSAPDKSGLPSDRFSAERTGGSVSTLTIQRTQQEDSAVYLCASSSWGNQPQHFGDGTRLSIL.

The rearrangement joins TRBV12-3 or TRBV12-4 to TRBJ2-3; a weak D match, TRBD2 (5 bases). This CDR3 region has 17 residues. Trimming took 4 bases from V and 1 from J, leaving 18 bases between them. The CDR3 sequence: CASSSPIEGLRTDTQYF. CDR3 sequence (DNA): TGTGCCAGCAGTTCCCCAATAGAGGGCCTTCGCACAGATACGCAGTATTTT.

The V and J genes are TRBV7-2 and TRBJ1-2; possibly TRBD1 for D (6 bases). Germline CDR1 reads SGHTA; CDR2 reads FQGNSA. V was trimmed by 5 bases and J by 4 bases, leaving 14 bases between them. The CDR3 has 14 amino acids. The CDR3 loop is CASSPGQRAYGYTF. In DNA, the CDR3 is TGTGCCAGCAGCCCGGGACAAAGGGCCTATGGCTACACCTTC.

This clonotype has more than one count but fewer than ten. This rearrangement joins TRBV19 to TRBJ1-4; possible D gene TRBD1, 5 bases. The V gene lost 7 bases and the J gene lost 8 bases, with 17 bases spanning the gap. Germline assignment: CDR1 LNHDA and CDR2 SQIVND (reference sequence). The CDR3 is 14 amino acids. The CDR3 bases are TGTGCCAGTAAAGACAGTTCTATTGGAGAAAAACTGTTTTTT. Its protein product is CASKDSSIGEKLFF. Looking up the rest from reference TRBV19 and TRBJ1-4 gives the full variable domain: DGGITQSPKYLFRKEGQNVTLSCEQNLNHDAMYWYRQDPGQGLRLIYYSQIVNDFQKGDIAEGYSVSREKKESFPLTVTSAQKNPTAFYLCASKDSSIGEKLFFGSGTQLSVL.

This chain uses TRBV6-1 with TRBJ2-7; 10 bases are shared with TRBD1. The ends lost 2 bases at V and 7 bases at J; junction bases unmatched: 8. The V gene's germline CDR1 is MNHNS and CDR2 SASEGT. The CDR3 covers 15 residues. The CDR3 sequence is CASSEPGTGALEQYF. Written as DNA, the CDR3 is TGTGCCAGCAGTGAACCTGGGACAGGGGCTTTGGAGCAGTACTTC.

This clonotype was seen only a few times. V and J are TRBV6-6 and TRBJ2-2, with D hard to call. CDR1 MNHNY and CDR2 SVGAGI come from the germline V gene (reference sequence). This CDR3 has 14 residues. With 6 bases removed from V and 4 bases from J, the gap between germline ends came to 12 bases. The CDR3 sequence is CASSPPRSTGELFF. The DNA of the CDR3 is TGTGCCAGCAGCCCCCCCAGGTCCACCGGGGAGCTGTTTTTT.

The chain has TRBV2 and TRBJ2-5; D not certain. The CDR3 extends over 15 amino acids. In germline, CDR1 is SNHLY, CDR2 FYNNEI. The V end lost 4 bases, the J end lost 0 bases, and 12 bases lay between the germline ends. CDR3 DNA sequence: TGTGCCAGCAGTGGAGTGACACCTTACCAAGAGACCCAGTACTTC. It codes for CASSGVTPYQETQYF.

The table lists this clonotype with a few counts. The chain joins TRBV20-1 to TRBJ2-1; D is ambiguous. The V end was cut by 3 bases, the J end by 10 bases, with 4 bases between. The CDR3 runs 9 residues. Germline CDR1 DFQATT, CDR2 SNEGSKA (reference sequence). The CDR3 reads CSASREQFF. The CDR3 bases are TGCAGTGCTAGTAGGGAGCAGTTCTTC.

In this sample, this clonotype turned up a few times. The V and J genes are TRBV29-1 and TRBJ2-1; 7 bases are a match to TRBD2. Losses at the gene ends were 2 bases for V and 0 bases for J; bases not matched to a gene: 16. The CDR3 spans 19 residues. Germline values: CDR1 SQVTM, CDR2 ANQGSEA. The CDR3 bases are TGCAGCGTTGAACGAAGTATAGCGGGTGGTCTCAGCTCCTACAATGAGCAGTTCTTC. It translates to CSVERSIAGGLSSYNEQFF.

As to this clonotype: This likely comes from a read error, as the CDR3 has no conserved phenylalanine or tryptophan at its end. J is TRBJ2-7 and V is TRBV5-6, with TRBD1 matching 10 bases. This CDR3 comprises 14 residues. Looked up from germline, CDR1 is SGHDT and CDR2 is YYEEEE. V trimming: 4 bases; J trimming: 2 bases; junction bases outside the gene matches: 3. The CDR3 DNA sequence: TGTGCCAGCAGCCCTGGGACAGGGGCCTACGAGCAGTACCTC. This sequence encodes CASSPGTGAYEQYL.

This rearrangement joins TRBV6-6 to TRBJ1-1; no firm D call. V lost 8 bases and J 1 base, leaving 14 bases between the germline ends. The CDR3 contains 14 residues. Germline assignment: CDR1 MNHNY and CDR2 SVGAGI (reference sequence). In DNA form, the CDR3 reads TGTGCCAGCCGTCTCCCAACAGCGAACACTGAAGCTTTCTTT. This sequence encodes CASRLPTANTEAFF.

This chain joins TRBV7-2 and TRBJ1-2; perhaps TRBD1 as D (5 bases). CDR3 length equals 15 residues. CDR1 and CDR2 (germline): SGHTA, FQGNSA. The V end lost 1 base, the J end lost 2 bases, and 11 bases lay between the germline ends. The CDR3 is CASSLVSGNNYGYTF. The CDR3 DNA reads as TGTGCCAGCAGCTTAGTGTCAGGGAACAACTATGGCTACACCTTC.

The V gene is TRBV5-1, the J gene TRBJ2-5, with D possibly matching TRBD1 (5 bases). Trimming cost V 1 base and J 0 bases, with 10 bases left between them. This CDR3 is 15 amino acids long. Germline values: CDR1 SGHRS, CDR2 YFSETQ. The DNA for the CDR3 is TGCGCCAGCAGCTTGTTTGGCAGGGACCAAGAGACCCAGTACTTC. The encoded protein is CASSLFGRDQETQYF.

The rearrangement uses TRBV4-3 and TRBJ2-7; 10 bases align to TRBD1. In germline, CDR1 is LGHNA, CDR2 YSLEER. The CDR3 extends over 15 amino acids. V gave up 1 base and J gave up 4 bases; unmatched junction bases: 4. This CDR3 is CASSQAGTGEYEQYF. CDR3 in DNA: TGCGCCAGCAGCCAAGCCGGGACAGGGGAATACGAGCAGTACTTC.

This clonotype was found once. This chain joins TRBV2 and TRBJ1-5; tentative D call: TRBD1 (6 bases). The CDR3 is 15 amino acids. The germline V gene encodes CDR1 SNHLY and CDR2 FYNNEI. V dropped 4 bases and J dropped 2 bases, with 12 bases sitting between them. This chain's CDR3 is CASSVQGGGNQPQHF. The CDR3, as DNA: TGTGCCAGCAGTGTACAGGGAGGGGGCAATCAGCCCCAGCATTTT.

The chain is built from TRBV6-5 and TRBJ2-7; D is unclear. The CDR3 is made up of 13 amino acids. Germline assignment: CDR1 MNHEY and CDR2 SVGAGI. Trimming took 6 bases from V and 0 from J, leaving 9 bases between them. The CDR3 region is CASRDGFSYEQYF. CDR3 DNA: TGTGCCAGCAGGGACGGCTTCTCCTACGAGCAGTACTTC.

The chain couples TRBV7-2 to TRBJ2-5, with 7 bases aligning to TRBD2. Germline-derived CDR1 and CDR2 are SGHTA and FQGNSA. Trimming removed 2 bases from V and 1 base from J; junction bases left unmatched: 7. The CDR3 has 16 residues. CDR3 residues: CASSLKGAGFQETQYF. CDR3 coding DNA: TGTGCCAGCAGCTTAAAGGGAGCGGGGTTCCAAGAGACCCAGTACTTC.

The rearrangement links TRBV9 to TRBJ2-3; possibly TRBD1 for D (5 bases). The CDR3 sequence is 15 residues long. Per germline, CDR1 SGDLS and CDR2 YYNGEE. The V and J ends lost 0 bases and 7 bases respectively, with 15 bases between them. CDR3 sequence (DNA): TGTGCCAGCAGCGTAGCCGCAGGGATCCAACATACGCAGTATTTT. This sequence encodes CASSVAAGIQHTQYF.

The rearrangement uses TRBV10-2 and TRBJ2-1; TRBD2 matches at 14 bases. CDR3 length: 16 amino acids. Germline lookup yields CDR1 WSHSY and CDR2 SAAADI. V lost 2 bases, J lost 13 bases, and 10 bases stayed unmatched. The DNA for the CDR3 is TGCGCCAGCAGTGAGGAGGGGACTAGCGGGGGAACCCTACAGTTCTTC. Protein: CASSEEGTSGGTLQFF.

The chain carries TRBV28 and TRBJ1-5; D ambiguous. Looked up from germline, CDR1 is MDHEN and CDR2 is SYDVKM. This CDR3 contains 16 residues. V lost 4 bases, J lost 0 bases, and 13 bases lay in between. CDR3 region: CASSSYRQGSNQPQHF. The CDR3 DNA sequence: TGTGCCAGCAGTTCCTACAGACAAGGTAGCAATCAGCCCCAGCATTTT. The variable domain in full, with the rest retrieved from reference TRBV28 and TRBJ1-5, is DVKVTQSSRYLVKRTGEKVFLECVQDMDHENMFWYRQDPGLGLRLIYFSYDVKMKEKGDIPEGYSVSREKKERFSLILESASTNQTSMYLCASSSYRQGSNQPQHFGDGTRLSIL.

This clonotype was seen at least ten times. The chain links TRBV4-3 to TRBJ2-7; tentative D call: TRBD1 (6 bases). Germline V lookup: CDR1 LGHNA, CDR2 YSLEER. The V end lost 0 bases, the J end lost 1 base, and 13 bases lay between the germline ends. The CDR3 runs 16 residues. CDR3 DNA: TGCGCCAGCAGCCAAGATTTACAGGGCGGTTCCTACGAGCAGTACTTC. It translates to CASSQDLQGGSYEQYF.

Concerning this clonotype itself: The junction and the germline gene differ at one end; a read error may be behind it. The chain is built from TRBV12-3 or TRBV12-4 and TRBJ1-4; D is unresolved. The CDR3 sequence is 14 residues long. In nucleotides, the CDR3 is TGTGCCAGCAGTTTCCGGGCAACTAGTGAAAAACTGTTTTTT. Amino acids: CASSFRATSEKLFF.